Listed here are 12 T cell receptor beta chains from one sample, sequenced in a study of OX40 agonist ivuxolimab in advanced cancers. Sequencing used immunoSEQ multiplex PCR; TCRdb keeps in-frame clones, though not all of them. Of 60,000 or so clones in the sample, approximately 86% were seen once. The sample was CD4+ or CD8+ T cells sorted from blood, taken in a trial of the OX40 agonist ivuxolimab. Receptors originate from an adult with an advanced solid tumor such as melanoma, head and neck, liver or kidney cancer.

This chain connects TRBV5-1 to TRBJ2-2, with D maybe TRBD2 (5 bases). The germline V gene encodes CDR1 SGHRS and CDR2 YFSETQ. This CDR3 is built from 13 residues. The germline V and J ends were trimmed by 3 bases and 5 bases, with 8 bases remaining between them. The CDR3 DNA reads TGCGCCAGCAGCTATGGGGAGACCGGGGAGCTGTTTTTT. Its protein product is CASSYGETGELFF. The full variable domain, with the rest looked up from reference TRBV5-1 and TRBJ2-2, is KAGVTQTPRYLIKTRGQQVTLSCSPISGHRSVSWYQQTPGQGLQFLFEYFSETQRNKGNFPGRFSGRQFSNSRSEMNVSTLELGDSALYLCASSYGETGELFFGEGSRLTVL.

The rearrangement joins TRBV28 to TRBJ2-7, with 8 bases lining up with TRBD2. CDR3 length equals 15 residues. With 5 bases clipped from V and 5 bases from J, the junction kept 11 bases outside the gene matches. Germline V gene data show CDR1 as MDHEN and CDR2 as SYDVKM. CDR3 in DNA: TGTGCCAGCAGTCCCCCTAAAGCGGGAGTGAACGAGCAGTACTTC. It is translated as CASSPPKAGVNEQYF. Complete variable domain (other parts from reference TRBV28 and TRBJ2-7): DVKVTQSSRYLVKRTGEKVFLECVQDMDHENMFWYRQDPGLGLRLIYFSYDVKMKEKGDIPEGYSVSREKKERFSLILESASTNQTSMYLCASSPPKAGVNEQYFGPGTRLTVT.

The chain combines TRBV6-5 with TRBJ2-7; D unclear. CDR1 and CDR2 from the germline V gene are MNHEY and SVGAGI. The ends were cut back, 6 bases at V and 4 bases at J, with 16 bases in the middle. The CDR3 spans 14 residues. The CDR3 DNA follows: TGTGCCAGCAGCCCCCGAAGGGTAGGATACGAGCAGTACTTC. It is translated as CASSPRRVGYEQYF.

The CDR3 protein is CASSVSGGLSYEQYF. DNA of the CDR3: TGTGCCAGCAGCGTCAGTGGGGGGCTTTCCTACGAGCAGTACTTC. The V gene is TRBV7-3, the J gene TRBJ2-7, with D perhaps matching TRBD1 or TRBD2 (6 bases each). The CDR3 consists of 15 residues. V was shortened by 5 bases and J by 1 base, with 15 bases between the two germline ends. Germline V CDR1 and CDR2: SGHTA, FQGTGA.

The chain recombines TRBV29-1 with TRBJ1-3; 8 bases agree with TRBD1. Looked up from germline, CDR1 is SQVTM and CDR2 is ANQGSEA. J was trimmed by 2 bases and V by 7 bases; bases with no gene match: 1. The CDR3 loop spans 12 amino acids. CDR3 loop: CSATGAGNTIYF. CDR3 DNA: TGCAGCGCGACAGGGGCTGGAAACACCATATATTTT.

The chain couples TRBV6-5 to TRBJ2-1, with 9 nucleotides matching TRBD1. V gave up 4 bases and J gave up 6 bases; unmatched junction bases: 10. CDR3 length: 16 amino acids. Germline loops: CDR1 MNHEY, CDR2 SVGAGI. CDR3 in DNA: TGTGCCAGCAGTTTCACACAGGGGGCGATGGCCAATGAGCAGTTCTTC. It codes for CASSFTQGAMANEQFF.

The chain combines TRBV7-6 with TRBJ2-7; D is undetermined. The CDR3 extends over 13 amino acids. The V gene's germline CDR1 is SGHVS and CDR2 FNYEAQ. The V gene lost 5 bases and the J gene lost 6 bases, with 14 bases spanning the gap. The CDR3 loop reads CASSPTRLREQYF. CDR3 bases: TGTGCCAGCAGCCCGACTCGGCTTCGCGAGCAGTACTTC.

The chain recombines TRBV11-2 with TRBJ1-1; D possibly corresponds to TRBD1 (5 bases). Trimming removed 2 bases at V and 4 bases at J, with 11 bases between. Germline-derived CDR1 and CDR2 are SGHAT and FQNNGV. The CDR3 runs 14 residues. CDR3 DNA sequence: TGTGCCAGCAGCTTACCGGGGCGCGCCACTGAAGCTTTCTTT. This translates into CASSLPGRATEAFF.

The chain employs TRBV28 and TRBJ1-4; D is unresolved. This CDR3 region has 15 residues. The V end was cut by 6 bases, the J end by 8 bases, with 19 bases between. CDR1 is MDHEN and CDR2 is SYDVKM in the germline V gene. The CDR3 DNA reads as TGTGCCAGCAGATCGTCGGCTGTGGGTGCGGAAAAACTGTTTTTT. Its translation is CASRSSAVGAEKLFF.

This clone was counted once. This chain joins TRBV19 and TRBJ2-5, with 9 nucleotides matching TRBD2. Germline values: CDR1 LNHDA, CDR2 SQIVND (reference sequence). This CDR3 has 16 amino acids. V dropped 5 bases and J dropped 5; count of bases not matched to a gene: 12. The CDR3 spells CASSSNGVAGVETQYF. For the CDR3, the DNA is TGTGCCAGTAGTTCGAACGGGGTAGCGGGAGTGGAGACCCAGTACTTC.

This chain uses TRBV2 with TRBJ2-7; D is possibly TRBD1 or TRBD2 (5 bases each). Trimming took 0 bases from V and 6 from J, leaving 12 bases between them. The CDR3 has 14 residues. Germline CDR1 SNHLY, CDR2 FYNNEI. The chain's CDR3 is CASSEAQRGCEQYF. The CDR3 DNA is TGTGCCAGCAGTGAAGCCCAGAGGGGCTGCGAGCAGTACTTC.

V gene TRBV19 combines with J gene TRBJ2-3, with a weak D call TRBD1 (6 bases). The germline V and J ends were trimmed by 7 bases and 2 bases, with 16 bases remaining between them. CDR3 size: 15 residues. CDR1 is LNHDA and CDR2 is SQIVND in the germline V gene (reference sequence). The CDR3 here is CASTPGTRYTDTQYF. The CDR3 nucleotides read TGTGCCAGTACCCCGGGGACAAGATACACAGATACGCAGTATTTT.